Presented here are 17 T cell receptor beta chains from one specimen sequenced in a study of Graves' ophthalmopathy and Graves' hyperthyroidism. From RNA, the CDR3 regions of TCR beta chains were amplified and sequenced. HTBI primers were used in a first-round RT-PCR, which preceded a second-round multiplex PCR. TCRdb called the multiplex PCR reads again in MiXCR, with one record for every CDR3 protein. The sample has almost 400,000 distinct CDR3 sequences, about 18% seen once. Sequences were obtained from peripheral blood. The receptors were sampled from a woman aged 18-29 years with Graves' ophthalmopathy.

This clonotype was found many times. V and J are TRBV11-3 and TRBJ1-1; 11 nucleotides agree with TRBD1. With V trimmed by 3 bases and J by 4 bases, 7 bases remained unmatched. The CDR3 is 16 residues long. Germline CDR1 SGHNT, CDR2 YENEEA. CDR3 region: CASSFPPGTGGTEAFF. CDR3 nucleotides: TGTGCCAGCAGCTTTCCCCCCGGGACAGGGGGCACTGAAGCTTTCTTT.

This clonotype was recorded at least ten times. The chain is built from TRBV24-1 and TRBJ1-1; maybe TRBD1 (5 bases). CDR1 and CDR2 from the germline V gene are KGHDR and SFDVKD. The CDR3 runs 14 residues. V was cut by 4 bases and J by 1 base, with 9 bases left in between. As DNA, the CDR3 is TGTGCCACCAGTGAGCGGGGCCGGAACACTGAAGCTTTCTTT. It specifies CATSERGRNTEAFF.

This clonotype was recorded many times. DNA for the CDR3: TGTGCCAGCAGGCCCAGAACAGGGGAAAACATTCAGTACTTC. Protein product: CASRPRTGENIQYF. This rearrangement joins TRBV12-3 or TRBV12-4 to TRBJ2-4, with TRBD1 matching 7 bases. The CDR3 extends over 14 amino acids. V shed 6 bases, J shed 5 bases, and the junction held 7 bases outside the gene matches.

The gene calls are TRBV10-3 and TRBJ1-1; the D is unclear. V dropped 2 bases and J dropped 2 bases, with 12 bases sitting between them. The germline V gene encodes CDR1 ENHRY and CDR2 SYGVKD. The CDR3 consists of 15 residues. The CDR3 reads CAISERVETNTEAFF. CDR3 sequence (DNA): TGTGCCATCAGTGAGAGAGTCGAGACAAACACTGAAGCTTTCTTT.

The chain carries TRBV7-6 and TRBJ2-1; 7 bases line up with TRBD2. Germline loops: CDR1 SGHVS, CDR2 FNYEAQ. Trimming at V came to 0 bases and at J to 8 bases, leaving 7 bases not matched to a gene. CDR3 length: 15 residues. Here the CDR3 reads CASSLAGGDRDEQFF. DNA for the CDR3: TGTGCCAGCAGCTTAGCGGGAGGGGATCGGGATGAGCAGTTCTTC.

This clonotype was found many times. V and J are TRBV27 and TRBJ1-1; tentatively, D is TRBD1 (6 bases). The germline CDR1 and CDR2 sequences are MNHEY and SMNVEV (reference sequence). V was cut by 0 bases and J by 2 bases, with 13 bases left in between. This CDR3 is built from 16 residues. This CDR3 is CASSLSYDRPNTEAFF. The DNA of the CDR3 is TGTGCCAGCAGTTTATCCTACGACAGGCCTAACACTGAAGCTTTCTTT.

This clonotype has at least ten counts. The DNA for the CDR3 is TGTGCCAGCTGTCTGGGCGGAGCTGGACGGGAGACCCAGTACTTC. Amino acids: CASCLGGAGRETQYF. The chain is built from TRBV28 and TRBJ2-5, with D hard to call. CDR3 size: 15 residues. Germline lookup yields CDR1 MDHEN and CDR2 SYDVKM. Trimming took off 8 bases at V and 5 bases at J, with 21 bases between the two ends.

This clonotype has at least ten counts. The J gene is TRBJ1-1, the V gene TRBV12-3 or TRBV12-4; no clear D. The CDR3 extends over 11 amino acids. The ends were cut back, 3 bases at V and 11 bases at J, with 10 bases in the middle. The CDR3 is CASSFSALAFF. The CDR3 DNA reads TGTGCCAGCAGTTTTTCCGCCTTGGCTTTCTTT.

This clonotype was found many times. The V call is TRBV28, the J call TRBJ1-1, with 10 bases that match TRBD1. Germline V gives CDR1 MDHEN, CDR2 SYDVKM. Losses at the gene ends were 6 bases for V and 4 bases for J; bases not matched to a gene: 17. The CDR3 spans 18 residues. The DNA of the CDR3 is TGTGCCAGCAGCAACAATTACTTTGACAGGGGGCTTGGCACTGAAGCTTTCTTT. Protein: CASSNNYFDRGLGTEAFF.

Many counts were recorded for this clonotype. The J gene is TRBJ1-5, the V gene TRBV24-1; D uncertain. Germline lookup yields CDR1 KGHDR and CDR2 SFDVKD. CDR3 size: 14 residues. V was trimmed by 6 bases and J by 1 base, leaving 9 bases between them. CDR3 in amino acids: CATSRRESNQPQHF. The DNA for the CDR3 is TGTGCCACCAGTCGACGGGAGAGCAATCAGCCCCAGCATTTT.

In this sample, this clonotype turned up many times. The CDR3 DNA reads TGTGCCAGCAGTTCCCGACAGGTTGAAGCTTTCTTT. It encodes CASSSRQVEAFF. This rearrangement joins TRBV12-3 or TRBV12-4 to TRBJ1-1, with D perhaps matching TRBD1 (6 bases). The CDR3 runs 12 residues. Trimming took 4 bases from V and 7 from J, leaving 10 bases between them.

This clonotype was counted at least ten times. A much bigger clone sits one base away, suggesting this may be a read error. The chain couples TRBV12-3 or TRBV12-4 to TRBJ2-7; a weak D match, TRBD2 (6 bases). The length of the CDR3 is 13 residues. V lost 5 bases, J lost 0 bases, and 8 bases lay in between. CDR3 DNA sequence: TGTGCCAGCAGTCGGACTACCTCCTACGAGCAGTACTTC. This sequence encodes CASSRTTSYEQYF.

This chain joins TRBV6-1 and TRBJ1-6, with 9 bases identical to TRBD1. CDR1 MNHNS and CDR2 SASEGT come from the germline V gene. This CDR3 has 17 amino acids. After removal of 2 bases from V and 0 bases from J, the junction contained 2 bases not matched to a gene. The chain's CDR3 is CASSEQDRGSYNSPLHF. CDR3 DNA sequence: TGTGCCAGCAGTGAACAGGACAGGGGCTCCTATAATTCACCCCTCCACTTT.

This clonotype was found many times. The chain employs TRBV28 and TRBJ1-3; weak D call: TRBD1 (6 bases). Germline-derived CDR1 and CDR2 are MDHEN and SYDVKM. V was trimmed by 5 bases and J by 9 bases, leaving 20 bases between them. The CDR3 spans 15 residues. CDR3 residues: CASSAGGANHATIYF. In nucleotides, the CDR3 is TGTGCCAGCAGTGCCGGGGGGGCGAATCACGCCACCATATATTTT.

This clonotype was seen ten or more times. The CDR3 is CASSYRDTPSGTLSYEQYF. The CDR3 coding sequence is TGTGCCAGCAGCTACCGGGACACCCCCTCCGGGACTCTCTCCTACGAGCAGTACTTC. The chain joins TRBV7-2 to TRBJ2-7; D possibly matches TRBD1 or TRBD2 (6 bases each). The V gene's germline CDR1 is SGHTA and CDR2 FQGNSA. V shed 4 bases and J shed 0 bases, with 25 bases lying between them. The CDR3 is made up of 19 amino acids.

This clonotype was observed at least ten times. CDR3 amino acids: CSASGGNGYTF. DNA for the CDR3: TGCAGTGCTAGTGGGGGGAATGGCTACACCTTC. The chain carries TRBV20-1 and TRBJ1-2, with D perhaps matching TRBD1 (5 bases). This CDR3 region has 11 residues. Germline CDR1 and CDR2: DFQATT and SNEGSKA (reference sequence). Trimming removed 3 bases at V and 6 bases at J, with 8 bases between.

J is TRBJ1-6 and V is TRBV30, with 12 bases identical to TRBD1. The CDR3 is 17 residues long. J lost 4 bases, V lost 3 bases, and 7 bases had no gene match. Per germline, CDR1 GTSNPN and CDR2 SVGIG (reference sequence). The CDR3 region is CAWSAGTGGAYNSPLHF. The CDR3 DNA is TGTGCCTGGAGCGCCGGGACAGGGGGCGCGTATAATTCACCCCTCCACTTT.